This is a list of T cell receptor beta chains from one sample in a study of T-cell reconstitution after alpha-beta-depleted transplantation in children. TCRdb reprocessed the PCR reads with MiXCR, giving one entry per CDR3 protein. The table lists 600,000 to 700,000 distinct CDR3 sequences, roughly 17% of them singletons. The specimen comprised PBMCs from the stem cell graft donor, sampled from the stem cell graft. Source of these receptors: a human donor who donated a stem cell graft to a child with acute myeloid leukemia. Each CDR3 is given with its conserved first and last residue. D genes are given only for firm matches. The listing skips clone size in some rows; elsewhere it reads once, few, many or a size class.

clone_size: few
j_call: TRBJ1-5
d_call: TRBD1
v_call: TRBV15
cdr3_aa: CATSWRAPIGQGLYSNQPQHF

clone_size: NA
j_call: TRBJ2-2
d_call: TRBD1
v_call: TRBV12-3/TRBV12-4
cdr3_aa: CASSSSRWTGHANTGELFF

clone_size: NA
j_call: TRBJ1-1
d_call: NA
v_call: TRBV28
cdr3_aa: CASSLIGVNTEAFF

clone_size: many
j_call: TRBJ1-2
d_call: NA
v_call: TRBV7-3
cdr3_aa: CASTSGTSSVYGYTF

clone_size: many
j_call: TRBJ2-1
d_call: NA
v_call: TRBV12-3/TRBV12-4
cdr3_aa: CASSFPNSNEQFF

clone_size: few
j_call: TRBJ2-1
d_call: NA
v_call: TRBV5-1
cdr3_aa: CASSFSRGYEQFF

clone_size: many
j_call: TRBJ2-6
d_call: NA
v_call: TRBV4-2
cdr3_aa: CASSQRSSGANVLTF

clone_size: many
j_call: TRBJ1-5
d_call: NA
v_call: TRBV20-1
cdr3_aa: CSARDSRGSNQPQHF

clone_size: few
j_call: TRBJ2-1
d_call: NA
v_call: TRBV11-1
cdr3_aa: CASSPMEGGRVGDNEQFF

clone_size: many
j_call: TRBJ2-3
d_call: NA
v_call: TRBV4-3
cdr3_aa: CASSQDRSGQMTDTQYF

clone_size: few
j_call: TRBJ1-5
d_call: NA
v_call: TRBV28
cdr3_aa: CASSWGQLNQPQHF

clone_size: NA
j_call: TRBJ1-4
d_call: NA
v_call: TRBV18
cdr3_aa: CASSGQSTNEKLFF

clone_size: NA
j_call: TRBJ2-3
d_call: NA
v_call: TRBV6-2/TRBV6-3
cdr3_aa: CASSYSFIDVDTQYF

clone_size: few
j_call: TRBJ2-2
d_call: NA
v_call: TRBV6-1
cdr3_aa: CATTIMGGELFF

clone_size: NA
j_call: TRBJ1-4
d_call: NA
v_call: TRBV20-1
cdr3_aa: CSARGGSTNEKLFF

clone_size: many
j_call: TRBJ2-7
d_call: NA
v_call: TRBV12-3/TRBV12-4
cdr3_aa: CASSLAGTYEQYF

clone_size: few
j_call: TRBJ1-1
d_call: NA
v_call: TRBV7-9
cdr3_aa: CASSLERASLAFF

clone_size: many
j_call: TRBJ2-5
d_call: TRBD2
v_call: TRBV7-2
cdr3_aa: CASSFIAGGQETQYF

clone_size: many
j_call: TRBJ1-2
d_call: NA
v_call: TRBV6-5
cdr3_aa: CASSIDTYGYTF

clone_size: many
j_call: TRBJ2-1
d_call: TRBD2
v_call: TRBV29-1
cdr3_aa: CSVQPPGLAIHNEQFF

clone_size: many
j_call: TRBJ2-5
d_call: NA
v_call: TRBV11-2
cdr3_aa: CASSPTPGEETQYF

clone_size: NA
j_call: TRBJ2-3
d_call: NA
v_call: TRBV7-9
cdr3_aa: CASSLRGIEDTQYF

clone_size: many
j_call: TRBJ1-1
d_call: NA
v_call: TRBV20-1
cdr3_aa: CSAKKGGGMNTEAFF

clone_size: many
j_call: TRBJ1-5
d_call: TRBD1
v_call: TRBV15
cdr3_aa: CATSSGGQGHQPQHF

clone_size: few
j_call: TRBJ2-1
d_call: TRBD2
v_call: TRBV25-1
cdr3_aa: CASSESLAGDNEQFF

clone_size: NA
j_call: TRBJ2-1
d_call: NA
v_call: TRBV7-8
cdr3_aa: CSSTLLGEDNEQFF

clone_size: NA
j_call: TRBJ2-5
d_call: NA
v_call: TRBV24-1
cdr3_aa: CATSDFGGQGSQETQYF

clone_size: many
j_call: TRBJ1-3
d_call: TRBD1
v_call: TRBV20-1
cdr3_aa: CSARASFRDRASGNTIYF

clone_size: NA
j_call: TRBJ1-5
d_call: NA
v_call: TRBV7-2
cdr3_aa: CASSLIESGNQPQHF

clone_size: few
j_call: TRBJ1-2
d_call: NA
v_call: TRBV5-5
cdr3_aa: CASSPGRPLNYGYTF

clone_size: NA
j_call: TRBJ2-1
d_call: NA
v_call: TRBV11-2
cdr3_aa: CASSPLWASNEQFF

clone_size: many
j_call: TRBJ1-1
d_call: NA
v_call: TRBV24-1
cdr3_aa: CATSVGMNTEAFF

clone_size: few
j_call: TRBJ2-2
d_call: NA
v_call: TRBV5-1
cdr3_aa: CASSSDSVAGELFF

clone_size: NA
j_call: TRBJ2-1
d_call: NA
v_call: TRBV30
cdr3_aa: CAWIPTLLYNEQFF

clone_size: many
j_call: TRBJ1-1
d_call: NA
v_call: TRBV12-3/TRBV12-4
cdr3_aa: CASSLASGPEAFF

clone_size: many
j_call: TRBJ2-5
d_call: NA
v_call: TRBV20-1
cdr3_aa: CSALGGGQETQYF

clone_size: NA
j_call: TRBJ1-2
d_call: TRBD1
v_call: TRBV4-2
cdr3_aa: CASSQEGSPGQGVWANYGYTF

clone_size: NA
j_call: TRBJ1-4
d_call: TRBD1
v_call: TRBV7-9
cdr3_aa: CASSLWTGGTNEKLFF

clone_size: NA
j_call: TRBJ2-1
d_call: NA
v_call: TRBV30
cdr3_aa: CAWSGRSEQFF

clone_size: many
j_call: TRBJ2-2
d_call: TRBD1
v_call: TRBV20-1
cdr3_aa: CSARGQTANTGELFF

clone_size: NA
j_call: TRBJ1-1
d_call: NA
v_call: TRBV9
cdr3_aa: CASSDRDTWDTEAFF

clone_size: many
j_call: TRBJ2-3
d_call: NA
v_call: TRBV20-1
cdr3_aa: CSAREVGFTDTQYF

clone_size: many
j_call: TRBJ1-2
d_call: TRBD1
v_call: TRBV18
cdr3_aa: CASSQDRDGYTF

clone_size: NA
j_call: TRBJ2-3
d_call: TRBD2
v_call: TRBV3-1
cdr3_aa: CASRRTSGGAGVRRDTQYF

clone_size: NA
j_call: TRBJ2-3
d_call: TRBD2
v_call: TRBV12-3/TRBV12-4
cdr3_aa: CASSFGRGGTDTQYF